This T cell receptor (beta chain) was documented in a study of shared clonotypes between healthy human individuals. General observations from the study: Depth of sequencing was expected to influence donor clonotype sharing.

Deep level was the assay's run setting. Measured with immunoSEQ multiplex PCR; TCRdb has only the in-frame clones, and not every one. The sample includes around 440,000 clones, roughly three quarters of them seen just once. From germline, CDR1 is SNHLY and CDR2 FYNNEI. The junction had 7 bases not matched to a gene; V was cut back by 8 bases and J by 9 bases. CDR3 size: 14 residues. On this clone itself: Its antigen is currently unknown.

The clonotype comes from a woman aged 40 to 50 in good health. Some clones in this sample may be carry-over from other donors' samples. The chain employs TRBV2 and TRBJ2-1; 13 bases map to TRBD2. Sequenced material: PBMCs. Here the CDR3 reads CASLLAGGPGEQFF. CDR3 sequence (DNA): TGTGCCAGCCTACTAGCGGGAGGGCCGGGTGAGCAGTTCTTC.